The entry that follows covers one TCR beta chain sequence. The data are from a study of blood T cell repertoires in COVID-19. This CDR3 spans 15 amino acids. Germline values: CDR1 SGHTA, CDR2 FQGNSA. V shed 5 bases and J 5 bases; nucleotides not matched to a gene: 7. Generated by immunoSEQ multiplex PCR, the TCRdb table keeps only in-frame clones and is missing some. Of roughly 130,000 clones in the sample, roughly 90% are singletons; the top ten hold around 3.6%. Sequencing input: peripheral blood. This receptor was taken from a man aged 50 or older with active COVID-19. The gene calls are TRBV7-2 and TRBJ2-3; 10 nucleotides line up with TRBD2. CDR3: CASSPSGSRGDTQYF. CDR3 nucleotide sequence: TGTGCCAGCAGCCCTAGCGGGAGTCGGGGAGATACGCAGTATTTT.